This T cell receptor beta chain was captured in a study of blood T cells in healthy people across ages. Findings and limits, study-wide: Estimated diversity, derived from one million T cells, was regarded as an underestimate. Compared with aged donors, long-lived donors showed fewer expanded clones, suggesting selection.

A second PCR of roughly 6 to 12 cycles used a sample-barcoded 5' primer and a J-beta primer mix. MiXCR, run by TCRdb on the 5' RACE reads, gives a single entry per CDR3 protein. The data show 1.6 million or so distinct CDR3 sequences, approximately 32% seen once. With 10 bases removed from V and 0 bases from J, the gap between germline ends came to 19 bases. The CDR3 loop spans 16 amino acids. Germline V gives CDR1 MNHEY, CDR2 SMNVEV (reference sequence). Remarks on this clonotype: Antigen unknown.

The chain recombines TRBV27 with TRBJ2-1, with D uncertain. The sample was blood. This receptor was taken from a woman aged 25 to 39 in good health. The CDR3 nucleotides read TGTGCCAACAGCGCCCCTTTAATGAGCTCCTACAATGAGCAGTTCTTC. Translated, it gives CANSAPLMSSYNEQFF.